Presented here are 27 T cell receptor beta chains from one specimen sequenced in a study of T-cell memory formation after mild COVID-19. TCRdb independently ran MiXCR on the 5' RACE reads; one entry per CDR3 protein. The sample includes about 430,000 distinct CDR3 sequences, 20% to 30% of them seen just once. The source material was PBMCs or a T cell subset sorted from them (not recorded which). These receptors came from an adult woman who had mild COVID-19 (a few samples of this study predate the infection). Cell type and time point are not known.

In this sample, this clonotype turned up many times. This chain connects TRBV5-1 to TRBJ1-1; D not certain. CDR1 is SGHRS, CDR2 YFSETQ, per germline. CDR3 size: 14 residues. With 2 bases removed from V and 0 bases from J, the gap between germline ends came to 8 bases. The CDR3 coding sequence is TGCGCCAGCAGCTTACGGCAGGTGAACACTGAAGCTTTCTTT. This codes for CASSLRQVNTEAFF.

This clonotype was observed a few times. The DNA of the CDR3 is TGTGCCAGCAGCCCCAGGGCTGCAACTAATGAAAAACTGTTTTTT. It yields the protein CASSPRAATNEKLFF. The chain combines TRBV9 with TRBJ1-4; TRBD1 might be the D (5 bases). This CDR3 region has 15 residues. Trimming cost V 4 bases and J 0 bases, with 10 bases left between them. The germline V gene encodes CDR1 SGDLS and CDR2 YYNGEE.

In its sample, this clonotype was seen many times. The CDR3 protein is CASSFSGGRETQYF. The CDR3 DNA follows: TGTGCCAGCAGCTTTTCGGGAGGTCGAGAGACCCAGTACTTC. The J gene is TRBJ2-5, the V gene TRBV7-3; 7 positions agree with TRBD2. CDR1 is SGHTA, CDR2 FQGTGA, per germline. The CDR3 extends over 14 amino acids. The ends lost 3 bases at V and 4 bases at J; junction bases unmatched: 5.

The table lists this clonotype with a few counts. This chain links TRBV4-2 with TRBJ2-5; D is possibly TRBD1 or TRBD2 (6 bases each). Between the trimmed V and J ends, which lost 0 bases and 5 bases, there was a span of 13 bases. Germline V gives CDR1 LGHNA, CDR2 YNFKEQ. The CDR3 spans 15 residues. The CDR3 spells CASSQDGGLGETQYF. The CDR3 region has the DNA TGTGCCAGCAGCCAAGATGGGGGGCTGGGGGAGACCCAGTACTTC.

In its sample, this clonotype was seen a few times. This rearrangement joins TRBV7-6 to TRBJ2-7; 8 positions match TRBD1. Germline CDR1 is SGHVS and CDR2 is FNYEAQ. The V gene end was trimmed by 5 bases and the J gene end by 6 bases; junction bases not matched to a gene: 6. The CDR3 spans 13 residues. The CDR3 nucleotides read TGTGCCAGCAGCCCAATACAGGGGGGCGAGCAGTACTTC. It specifies CASSPIQGGEQYF.

The rearrangement uses TRBV7-3 and TRBJ1-1; D unclear. The germline V gene encodes CDR1 SGHTA and CDR2 FQGTGA. This CDR3 region has 13 residues. Trimming stripped 5 bases from V and 3 bases from J, with 10 bases between. CDR3 coding DNA: TGTGCCAGCAGCCCGATGACGGACACTGAAGCTTTCTTT. This translates into CASSPMTDTEAFF.

The chain has TRBV4-1 and TRBJ1-2, with 8 bases aligning to TRBD1. Germline V gene data show CDR1 as MGHRA and CDR2 as YSYEKL. This CDR3 region has 13 residues. The trim removed 5 bases at V and 6 bases at J, leaving 5 bases unmatched. In DNA form, the CDR3 reads TGCGCCAGCAGCACGACAGGGGTAGATGGCTACACCTTC. Translation gives CASSTTGVDGYTF.

This clonotype was observed a few times. The chain recombines TRBV5-6 with TRBJ2-1, with TRBD2 identical over 8 bases. The germline V gene has CDR1 SGHDT and CDR2 YYEEEE. The ends lost 0 bases at V and 9 bases at J; junction bases unmatched: 5. The CDR3 has 14 amino acids. The chain's CDR3 is CASSLGSGRGEQFF. For the CDR3, the DNA is TGTGCCAGCAGCTTGGGCAGCGGGAGAGGTGAGCAGTTCTTC.

This rearrangement joins TRBV5-1 to TRBJ1-4; weak D call: TRBD1 (5 bases). From germline, CDR1 is SGHRS and CDR2 YFSETQ. Deletions cut 0 bases from V and 5 bases from J, with 14 bases between. CDR3 length equals 16 residues. For the CDR3, the DNA is TGCGCCAGCAGCTTGGCAGGGACCCGAGGAAATGAAAAACTGTTTTTT. It is translated as CASSLAGTRGNEKLFF.

This clonotype was seen only a few times. The V call is TRBV7-2, the J call TRBJ2-7; the match to TRBD2 covers 9 bases. The CDR3 has 16 residues. Germline CDR1 reads SGHTA; CDR2 reads FQGNSA. V lost 2 bases and J lost 2; bases outside the gene matches: 7. The CDR3 loop reads CASSLRGASGTYEQYF. The DNA for the CDR3 is TGTGCCAGCAGCTTAAGGGGGGCTAGCGGGACCTACGAGCAGTACTTC. The variable domain in full, completed from reference TRBV7-2 and TRBJ2-7, reads GAGVSQSPSNKVTEKGKDVELRCDPISGHTALYWYRQSLGQGLEFLIYFQGNSAPDKSGLPSDRFSAERTGGSVSTLTIQRTQQEDSAVYLCASSLRGASGTYEQYFGPGTRLTVT.

V and J are TRBV24-1 and TRBJ2-5; TRBD2 matches at 7 bases. With V trimmed by 4 bases and J by 2 bases, 3 bases remained unmatched. Germline values: CDR1 KGHDR, CDR2 SFDVKD. The CDR3 loop spans 14 amino acids. Written as DNA, the CDR3 is TGTGCCACCAGTGACTCAGCGGGACAAGAGACCCAGTACTTC. Protein sequence: CATSDSAGQETQYF.

This clonotype has a handful of counts. This chain uses TRBV5-1 with TRBJ1-1; TRBD1 is a possible D gene (6 bases). The CDR3 has 13 residues. V lost 0 bases and J lost 10, with 13 bases in between. CDR1 and CDR2 (germline): SGHRS, YFSETQ. The CDR3 reads CASSLGTDDGAFF. For the CDR3, the DNA is TGCGCCAGCAGCTTGGGGACAGACGATGGAGCTTTCTTT.

The chain combines TRBV6-2 or TRBV6-3 with TRBJ1-1; tentatively, D is TRBD1 (6 bases). Germline CDR1 MNHEY, CDR2 SVGEGT. This CDR3 has 12 residues. V gave up 7 bases and J gave up 11 bases, with 17 bases separating them. The CDR3 DNA is TGTGCCAGCACCCTACGCGGGGGCTGGGCTTTCTTT. This translates into CASTLRGGWAFF.

The rearrangement uses TRBV20-1 and TRBJ2-3; D might be TRBD2 (6 bases). CDR1 and CDR2 (germline): DFQATT, SNEGSKA (reference sequence). The CDR3 consists of 12 residues. The V gene lost 2 bases and the J gene lost 14 bases, with 17 bases spanning the gap. CDR3 DNA sequence: TGCAGTGCTAGACGGGACTCTTCACGTCCGTATTTT. Translating it yields CSARRDSSRPYF.

The CDR3 sequence: CASTVQGFNGYTF. CDR3 nucleotides: TGTGCCAGTACCGTACAGGGTTTCAATGGCTACACCTTC. This sequence joins TRBV19 and TRBJ1-2; TRBD1 might be the D (6 bases). CDR3 length equals 13 residues. Trimming took off 7 bases at V and 6 bases at J, with 15 bases between the two ends. In germline, CDR1 is LNHDA, CDR2 SQIVND (reference sequence).

The table lists this clonotype with a few counts. This chain joins TRBV20-1 and TRBJ2-7; 9 nucleotides match TRBD1. The trim removed 2 bases at V and 7 bases at J, leaving 9 bases unmatched. In germline, CDR1 is DFQATT, CDR2 SNEGSKA (reference sequence). This CDR3 comprises 14 residues. The DNA of the CDR3 is TGCAGTGCTAGATTCGGGACAGGGTTTGAGGAGCAGTACTTC. Protein product: CSARFGTGFEEQYF.

The gene calls are TRBV7-8 and TRBJ2-3, with D tentatively TRBD1 or TRBD2 (5 bases each). Germline V lookup: CDR1 SGHVS, CDR2 FQNEAQ. Trimming took off 6 bases at V and 1 base at J, with 20 bases between the two ends. CDR3 length equals 17 residues. DNA of the CDR3: TGTGCCAGCAGTCTAGACCTTCGGGGCGCGGGCACAGATACGCAGTATTTT. This translates into CASSLDLRGAGTDTQYF.

This sequence joins TRBV12-3 or TRBV12-4 and TRBJ2-6, with D uncertain. The CDR3 is 15 amino acids. The V gene lost 6 bases and the J gene lost 3 bases, with 12 bases spanning the gap. The CDR3 DNA reads as TGTGCCAGCAGCCAACTCCCTGGTGGGGCCAACGTCCTGACTTTC. Translation gives CASSQLPGGANVLTF.

The chain is built from TRBV4-3 and TRBJ2-3; 8 bases align to TRBD2. The CDR3 has 17 amino acids. Trimming removed 0 bases from V and 0 bases from J; junction bases left unmatched: 5. Germline CDR1 is LGHNA and CDR2 is YSLEER. In nucleotides, the CDR3 is TGCGCCAGCAGCCAAGAGCCTAGCGGGTTAAGCACAGATACGCAGTATTTT. As protein: CASSQEPSGLSTDTQYF.

V usage is TRBV12-3 or TRBV12-4 and J usage is TRBJ1-2, with no clear D. Trimming cost V 5 bases and J 1 base, with 11 bases left between them. The CDR3 loop spans 14 amino acids. CDR3 nucleotide sequence: TGTGCCAGCAGTGGGTGGATAGATAACTATGGCTACACCTTC. It translates to CASSGWIDNYGYTF.

This clonotype was counted a few times. The rearrangement links TRBV10-3 to TRBJ1-2; no definite D call. Germline V CDR1 and CDR2: ENHRY, SYGVKD. CDR3 length: 13 residues. Trimming took off 5 bases at V and 4 bases at J, with 11 bases between the two ends. CDR3 region: CAISSSGSYGYTF. The DNA of the CDR3 is TGTGCCATCAGTAGTTCCGGAAGCTATGGCTACACCTTC.

This sequence joins TRBV5-1 and TRBJ2-7; TRBD1 matches 8 bases. This CDR3 is built from 14 residues. V shed 0 bases and J 5 bases; nucleotides not matched to a gene: 4. Germline V CDR1 and CDR2: SGHRS, YFSETQ. The CDR3 loop is CASSLDGTGHEQYF. The DNA for the CDR3 is TGCGCCAGCAGCTTGGATGGGACAGGACACGAGCAGTACTTC.

The chain uses TRBV7-9 and TRBJ1-5; TRBD1 matches 7 bases. The trim removed 5 bases at V and 4 bases at J, leaving 14 bases unmatched. This CDR3 has 17 amino acids. The germline V gene encodes CDR1 SEHNR and CDR2 FQNEAQ (reference sequence). CDR3 sequence: CASSPGTARRGNQPQHF. The CDR3 DNA reads as TGTGCCAGCAGCCCCGGGACAGCCCGGCGGGGGAATCAGCCCCAGCATTTT.

The chain is built from TRBV27 and TRBJ2-2; D is perhaps TRBD2 (5 bases). Between the trimmed V and J ends, which lost 5 bases and 6 bases, there was a span of 13 bases. The CDR3 runs 14 residues. Per germline, CDR1 MNHEY and CDR2 SMNVEV (reference sequence). The CDR3 here is CASSERARAGELFF. CDR3 in DNA: TGTGCCAGCAGTGAGAGGGCCCGGGCCGGGGAGCTGTTTTTT.

This clonotype has a handful of counts. V gene TRBV24-1 combines with J gene TRBJ2-2; no clear D gene. This CDR3 region has 12 residues. V shed 9 bases and J shed 3 bases, with 7 bases lying between them. In germline, CDR1 is KGHDR, CDR2 SFDVKD. The CDR3 is CATGQYTGELFF. The CDR3, as DNA: TGTGCCACCGGGCAGTACACCGGGGAGCTGTTTTTT.

The J gene is TRBJ2-4, the V gene TRBV5-8, with D possibly TRBD1 on 6 matching bases. Germline V gives CDR1 SGHTS, CDR2 YDEGEE. This CDR3 has 17 amino acids. Between the trimmed V and J ends, which lost 4 bases and 0 bases, there was a span of 17 bases. The CDR3 reads CASSAERQAIAKNIQYF. The CDR3 DNA reads as TGTGCCAGCAGCGCGGAAAGACAGGCGATAGCCAAAAACATTCAGTACTTC.

This clonotype was counted a few times. V is TRBV29-1 and J is TRBJ2-4; either TRBD1 or TRBD2 may fit D (5 bases each). Trimming stripped 5 bases from V and 0 bases from J, with 11 bases between. Per germline, CDR1 SQVTM and CDR2 ANQGSEA. The CDR3 has 14 amino acids. CDR3 bases: TGCAGCGTTCGGGACGGCCTAGCCAAAAACATTCAGTACTTC. This codes for CSVRDGLAKNIQYF. The whole variable domain, remainder taken from reference TRBV29-1 and TRBJ2-4, is SAVISQKPSRDICQRGTSLTIQCQVDSQVTMMFWYRQQPGQSLTLIATANQGSEATYESGFVIDKFPISRPNLTFSTLTVSNMSPEDSSIYLCSVRDGLAKNIQYFGAGTRLSVL.